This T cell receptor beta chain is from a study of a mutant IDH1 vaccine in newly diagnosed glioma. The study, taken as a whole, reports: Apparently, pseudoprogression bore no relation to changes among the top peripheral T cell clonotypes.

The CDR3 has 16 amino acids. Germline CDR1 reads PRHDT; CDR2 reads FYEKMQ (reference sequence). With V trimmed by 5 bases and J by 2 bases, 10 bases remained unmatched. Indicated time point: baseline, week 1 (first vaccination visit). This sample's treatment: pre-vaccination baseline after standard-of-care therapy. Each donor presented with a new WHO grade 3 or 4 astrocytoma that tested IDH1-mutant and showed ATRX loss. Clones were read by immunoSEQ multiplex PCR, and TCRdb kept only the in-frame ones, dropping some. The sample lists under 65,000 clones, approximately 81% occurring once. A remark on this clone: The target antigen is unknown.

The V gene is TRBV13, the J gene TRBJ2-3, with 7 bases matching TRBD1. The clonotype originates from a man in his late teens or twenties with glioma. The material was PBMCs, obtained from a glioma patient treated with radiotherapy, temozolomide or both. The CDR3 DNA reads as TGTGCCAGCAGCGGAGTAGGGGGCAGAACCACAGATACGCAGTATTTT. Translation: CASSGVGGRTTDTQYF.